This TCR beta chain was recorded in a study of T cells in Graves' hyperthyroidism and ophthalmopathy. Amplified TCR beta CDR3 regions derived from RNA transcripts. HTBI primers drove first-round RT-PCR of the TCR CDR3. TCRdb reprocessed the multiplex PCR reads via MiXCR and lists one record per CDR3 protein. The table lists more than 500,000 distinct CDR3 sequences, around 15% of them singletons, with about 4.5% in the top ten. This clonotype was seen just once. Fresh peripheral blood, around 9.3 ml, was the source of the PBMCs. V was shortened by 5 bases and J by 7 bases, with 8 bases between the two germline ends. The CDR3 covers 11 residues.

The sample comprised blood. V is TRBV12-3 or TRBV12-4 and J is TRBJ1-1; D gene ambiguous. This sequence was found in a middle-aged woman with Graves' ophthalmopathy. CDR3 bases: TGTGCCAGCAGTCCCCCCGGTGAAGCTTTCTTT. Translated, it gives CASSPPGEAFF.